One sample yielded the 20 T cell receptor beta chains listed below, sequenced in a study of T cell repertoires in cytomegalovirus infection. TCRdb processed the reads anew with MiXCR; each CDR3 protein has one entry. The sample has about 360,000 distinct CDR3 sequences; approximately 18% are singletons. The sequenced sample was PBMCs. The source of these receptors is a human donor in good health (CMV status not recorded). Some clones in this sample may be carry-over from other donors' samples.

This clonotype was observed many times. The chain combines TRBV12-3 or TRBV12-4 with TRBJ1-2; D call uncertain. The CDR3 is made up of 13 amino acids. V lost 1 base to trimming and J lost 8 bases, with 11 bases between them. The CDR3 loop is CASSLGAGGGYTF. In DNA, the CDR3 is TGTGCCAGCAGTTTAGGCGCAGGCGGAGGCTACACCTTC.

This clonotype was seen ten or more times. The chain uses TRBV20-1 and TRBJ2-4; 8 bases fit TRBD2. With 4 bases clipped from V and 1 base from J, the junction kept 6 bases outside the gene matches. Germline V lookup: CDR1 DFQATT, CDR2 SNEGSKA (reference sequence). The CDR3 spans 15 residues. The CDR3 DNA reads as TGCAGTGCTACCTATAGCGGGAACGCCAAAAACATTCAGTACTTC. As protein: CSATYSGNAKNIQYF.

This clonotype was observed a handful of times. The chain has TRBV4-1 and TRBJ2-2; possibly TRBD2 for D (5 bases). The CDR3 extends over 14 amino acids. Trimming stripped 6 bases from V and 4 bases from J, with 12 bases between. Germline-derived CDR1 and CDR2 are MGHRA and YSYEKL. CDR3 DNA sequence: TGCGCCAGCAGACTAGACGAACGCACCGGGGAGCTGTTTTTT. This sequence encodes CASRLDERTGELFF.

This chain links TRBV5-6 with TRBJ2-7, with TRBD1 matching 7 bases. V gave up 4 bases and J gave up 2 bases; unmatched junction bases: 12. Germline CDR1 SGHDT, CDR2 YYEEEE. This CDR3 spans 16 amino acids. The CDR3 reads CASSQHAGTAPYEQYF. The CDR3 nucleotides are TGTGCCAGCAGCCAACACGCCGGGACAGCTCCCTACGAGCAGTACTTC.

This clonotype was picked up many times. This chain joins TRBV6-1 and TRBJ2-7; TRBD2 is a possible D gene (5 bases). From germline, CDR1 is MNHNS and CDR2 SASEGT. The V end was cut by 5 bases, the J end by 1 base, with 15 bases between. The CDR3 has 15 amino acids. The DNA for the CDR3 is TGTGCCAGCAGTAGACCGGGAAAAGGGTCCTACGAGCAGTACTTC. It yields the protein CASSRPGKGSYEQYF.

This clonotype was observed a few times. V gene TRBV2 combines with J gene TRBJ2-3, with 16 positions matching TRBD2. Germline V gene data show CDR1 as SNHLY and CDR2 as FYNNEI. After removal of 2 bases from V and 4 bases from J, the junction contained 21 bases not matched to a gene. CDR3 size: 23 residues. The CDR3 nucleotides are TGTGCCAGCAGTGAATCTCGCCCGGGACTAGCGGGAGGGCCGATCAGGGCCTCAGATACGCAGTATTTT. It encodes CASSESRPGLAGGPIRASDTQYF.

This clonotype showed up many times. CDR3 loop: CASSVRDSSVYEQYF. The CDR3 nucleotides read TGTGCCAGCAGTGTCCGGGACAGTTCCGTCTACGAGCAGTACTTC. The chain uses TRBV6-5 and TRBJ2-7, with TRBD1 identical over 7 bases. The CDR3 runs to 15 residues. V lost 5 bases to trimming and J lost 3 bases; unmatched junction nucleotides: 10. The germline V gene has CDR1 MNHEY and CDR2 SVGAGI.

This rearrangement joins TRBV12-3 or TRBV12-4 to TRBJ1-2; TRBD1 is a possible D gene (5 bases). The V end was cut by 3 bases, the J end by 7 bases, with 9 bases between. The CDR3 length is 12 residues. The CDR3 here is CASSLLGGGYTF. DNA of the CDR3: TGTGCCAGCAGTTTGCTGGGGGGTGGCTACACCTTC.

This clonotype was seen ten or more times. The V gene is TRBV7-2, the J gene TRBJ2-1, with D hard to call. CDR1 is SGHTA and CDR2 is FQGNSA in the germline V gene. Trimming cost V 1 base and J 9 bases, with 13 bases left between them. CDR3 length equals 14 residues. DNA for the CDR3: TGTGCCAGCAGCTTAGAGAGACGACGACGTGAGCAGTTCTTC. Translation gives CASSLERRRREQFF. The full variable domain, rest sourced from reference TRBV7-2 and TRBJ2-1, is GAGVSQSPSNKVTEKGKDVELRCDPISGHTALYWYRQSLGQGLEFLIYFQGNSAPDKSGLPSDRFSAERTGGSVSTLTIQRTQQEDSAVYLCASSLERRRREQFFGPGTRLTVL.

There are a few counts of this clonotype. The V and J genes are TRBV11-2 and TRBJ2-1, with TRBD2 matching over 7 bases. J was trimmed by 8 bases and V by 1 base; bases with no gene match: 5. The CDR3 spans 14 residues. Germline CDR1 reads SGHAT; CDR2 reads FQNNGV. CDR3 bases: TGTGCCAGCAGCTTAGCGGGAGGTTTCTATGAGCAGTTCTTC. It translates to CASSLAGGFYEQFF.

The chain combines TRBV19 with TRBJ2-5; D is uncertain. The CDR3 contains 16 residues. V lost 5 bases, J lost 5 bases, and 21 bases lay in between. Germline V gives CDR1 LNHDA, CDR2 SQIVND (reference sequence). The CDR3 sequence: CASSLSLIWDAETQYF. The CDR3 DNA is TGTGCCAGTAGTTTAAGCTTAATTTGGGATGCGGAGACCCAGTACTTC.

The CDR3 DNA reads TGTGCCACCAGTGACCCCGGGACAGGCTCCTACAATGAGCAGTTCTTC. Translation gives CATSDPGTGSYNEQFF. The chain couples TRBV24-1 to TRBJ2-1; 8 nucleotides line up with TRBD1. V trimming: 4 bases; J trimming: 0 bases; junction bases outside the gene matches: 4. Germline V CDR1 and CDR2: KGHDR, SFDVKD. The CDR3 totals 16 residues.

The table lists this clonotype with many counts. This sequence joins TRBV7-2 and TRBJ2-5; 8 bases fit TRBD1. Germline trimming cut 6 bases from V and 3 bases from J; bases unmatched to any gene: 6. The CDR3 spans 14 residues. CDR1 and CDR2 from the germline V gene are SGHTA and FQGNSA. The CDR3 spells CASSLNRGEETQYF. The CDR3 nucleotides are TGTGCCAGCAGTTTAAACAGGGGGGAAGAGACCCAGTACTTC.

This clonotype was seen once. At one end the junction does not follow the germline gene, possibly because of a read error. The chain recombines TRBV27 with TRBJ2-5; TRBD1 matches at 7 bases. In germline, CDR1 is MNHEY, CDR2 SMNVEV (reference sequence). The CDR3 runs 14 residues. The CDR3 sequence: CTSSQDRTQETQYF. DNA for the CDR3: TGTACCAGCAGTCAGGACAGGACACAAGAGACCCAGTACTTC.

The rearrangement uses TRBV6-6 and TRBJ2-3, with 7 bases lining up with TRBD1. This CDR3 has 15 amino acids. Germline-derived CDR1 and CDR2 are MNHNY and SVGAGI (reference sequence). Trimming at V came to 2 bases and at J to 2 bases, leaving 4 bases not matched to a gene. CDR3 loop: CASSYLGTATDTQYF. The CDR3 DNA sequence: TGTGCCAGCAGTTACCTCGGGACAGCCACAGATACGCAGTATTTT.

In its sample, this clonotype was seen a few times. V is TRBV2 and J is TRBJ1-6; D gene unclear. This CDR3 region has 14 residues. V dropped 8 bases and J dropped 5 bases, with 13 bases sitting between them. Germline assignment: CDR1 SNHLY and CDR2 FYNNEI. The CDR3 region is CASSGRINNSPLHF. The CDR3 DNA reads TGTGCCAGCTCGGGTCGAATAAATAATTCACCCCTCCACTTT.

This chain links TRBV29-1 with TRBJ1-3, with 7 bases matching TRBD1. Per the germline V gene, CDR1 is SQVTM and CDR2 is ANQGSEA. The CDR3 contains 15 residues. The trim removed 6 bases at V and 4 bases at J, leaving 12 bases unmatched. The CDR3 protein is CSVKDRDSRGNTIYF. As DNA, the CDR3 is TGCAGCGTGAAAGACCGGGACAGCCGAGGAAACACCATATATTTT.

This clonotype showed up just a few times. The chain has TRBV7-9 and TRBJ2-7; no firm D call. V was pared by 5 bases and J by 0 bases, with 20 bases between. The CDR3 loop spans 17 amino acids. Germline values: CDR1 SEHNR, CDR2 FQNEAQ (reference sequence). The CDR3 reads CASSTEQGRSSSYEQYF. CDR3 coding DNA: TGTGCCAGCAGCACAGAACAAGGCAGGTCCAGCTCCTACGAGCAGTACTTC.

Ten or more counts support this clonotype. This chain joins TRBV7-9 and TRBJ1-2, with a weak D call TRBD1 (6 bases). The CDR3 consists of 16 residues. Germline CDR1 and CDR2: SEHNR and FQNEAQ (reference sequence). Deletions cut 1 base from V and 2 bases from J, with 14 bases between. CDR3 sequence reads: CASSLVFGGQNYGYTF. The CDR3 region has the DNA TGTGCCAGCAGCTTAGTGTTCGGAGGACAGAACTATGGCTACACCTTC.

This clonotype was counted between two and nine times. The rearrangement joins TRBV5-4 to TRBJ1-2; 7 bases are a match to TRBD1. V lost 5 bases, J lost 5 bases, and 6 bases stayed unmatched. The CDR3 extends over 13 amino acids. Germline CDR1 SGHNT, CDR2 YYREEE (reference sequence). This CDR3 reads CASRRQGDYGYTF. The CDR3 DNA reads TGTGCCAGCAGGCGCCAGGGGGATTATGGCTACACCTTC.